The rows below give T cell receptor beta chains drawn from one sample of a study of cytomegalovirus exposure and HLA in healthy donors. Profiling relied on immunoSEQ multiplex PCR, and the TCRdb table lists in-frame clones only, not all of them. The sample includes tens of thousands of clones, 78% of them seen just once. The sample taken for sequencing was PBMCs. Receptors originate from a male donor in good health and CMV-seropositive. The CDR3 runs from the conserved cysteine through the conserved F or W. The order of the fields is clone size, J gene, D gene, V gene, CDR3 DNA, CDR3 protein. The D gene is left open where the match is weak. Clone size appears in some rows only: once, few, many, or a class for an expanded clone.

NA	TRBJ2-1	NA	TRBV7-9	TGTGCCAGCAGCTTAGGCATGAGCTCCTACAATGAGCAGTTCTTC	CASSLGMSSYNEQFF
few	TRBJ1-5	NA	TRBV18	TGTGCCAGCTCACCAGCGGCGATTTCAAATCAGCCCCAGCATTTT	CASSPAAISNQPQHF
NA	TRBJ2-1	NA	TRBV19	TGTGCCAGTGAAGCCGGTGAGCAGTTCTTC	CASEAGEQFF
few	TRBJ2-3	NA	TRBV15	TGTGCCACCAGCAGAGATCTTACAGATACGCAGTATTTT	CATSRDLTDTQYF
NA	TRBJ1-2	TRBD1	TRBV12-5	TGTGCTAGTGCCTACGACCTGACAGGGGCTAACTATGGCTACACCTTC	CASAYDLTGANYGYTF
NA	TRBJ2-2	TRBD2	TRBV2	TGTGCCAGCACGACTAGCGGGTCCACCGGGGAGCTGTTTTTT	CASTTSGSTGELFF
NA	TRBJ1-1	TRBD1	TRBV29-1	TGCAGCGTTGAAGATCAGGGGGTTTTTAACACTGAAGCTTTCTTT	CSVEDQGVFNTEAFF
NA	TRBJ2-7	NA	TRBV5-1	TGCGCCAGCCGCTCCGGAGACGGGAGTTCCTACGAGCAGTACTTC	CASRSGDGSSYEQYF
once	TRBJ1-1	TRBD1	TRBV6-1	TGTGCCAGCATCCTGGCAGGGGGGAACACTGAAGCTTTCTTT	CASILAGGNTEAFF
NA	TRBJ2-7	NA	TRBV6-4	TGTGCCAGCAGGATAGGGGGTAACTACGAGCAGTACTTC	CASRIGGNYEQYF
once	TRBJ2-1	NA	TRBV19	TGTGCCAGTAGCCCGAGGACTGTCAATGAGCAGTTCTTC	CASSPRTVNEQFF
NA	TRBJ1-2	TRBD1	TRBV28	TGTGCCAGCAGCTATTCCGACAGGGAAAGAATCTATGGCTACACCTTC	CASSYSDRERIYGYTF
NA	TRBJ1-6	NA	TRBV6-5	TGTGCCAGCAGCAGGGGACCGAATAATTCACCCCTCCACTTT	CASSRGPNNSPLHF
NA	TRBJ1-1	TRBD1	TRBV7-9	TGTGCCAGCAGCTTGGAGGGGGCGAATGAAGCTTTCTTT	CASSLEGANEAFF
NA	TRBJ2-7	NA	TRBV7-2	TGTGCCAGCAGCTCACCACACCAAACCTACGAGCAGTACTTC	CASSSPHQTYEQYF
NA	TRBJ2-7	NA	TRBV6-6	TGTGCCAGCAGTTACTCCGCCGTACAGTACGAGCAGTACTTC	CASSYSAVQYEQYF
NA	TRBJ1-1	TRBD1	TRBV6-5	TGTGCCAGCAGTATGGACAGGGGGAACACTGAAGCTTTCTTT	CASSMDRGNTEAFF
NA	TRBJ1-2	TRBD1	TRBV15	TGTGCCACCAGCAGAGATCCCCAGGGGGCTAGAAACAATGGCTACACCTTC	CATSRDPQGARNNGYTF
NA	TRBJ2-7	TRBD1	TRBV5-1	TGCGCCAGCAGCTTGGACAGGGGGCGATCCTACGAGCAGTACTTC	CASSLDRGRSYEQYF
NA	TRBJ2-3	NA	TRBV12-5	TGTGCTAGTGGTACCGGACAGCGCACAGATACGCAGTATTTT	CASGTGQRTDTQYF
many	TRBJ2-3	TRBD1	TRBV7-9	TGTGCCAGCAGCTTGGGACAGGGGGAGACAGATACGCAGTATTTT	CASSLGQGETDTQYF
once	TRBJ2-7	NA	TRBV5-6	TGTGCCAGCAGCTTGGGGCGGGACTACGAGCAGTACTTC	CASSLGRDYEQYF